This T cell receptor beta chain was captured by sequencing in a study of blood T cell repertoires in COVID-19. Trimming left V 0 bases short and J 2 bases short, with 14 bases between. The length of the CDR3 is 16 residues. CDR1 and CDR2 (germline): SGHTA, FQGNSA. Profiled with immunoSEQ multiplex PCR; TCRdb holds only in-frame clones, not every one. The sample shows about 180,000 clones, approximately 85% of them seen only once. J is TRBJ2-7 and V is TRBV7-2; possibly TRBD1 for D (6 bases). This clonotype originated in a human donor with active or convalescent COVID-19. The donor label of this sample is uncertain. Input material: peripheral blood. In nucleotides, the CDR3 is TGTGCCAGCAGCTTAGCCCCACAGGGCCCACCCTACGAGCAGTACTTC. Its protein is CASSLAPQGPPYEQYF.